This record looks at one T cell receptor beta chain sequence and its context. These data originate in a study of cytomegalovirus exposure and HLA in healthy donors. Primers for the PCR totalled 60 Vbeta and 13 Jbeta. Method: immunoSEQ multiplex PCR; TCRdb's copy keeps in-frame clones and lacks some. Its listing shows some 120,000 clones. Germline CDR1 and CDR2: MRHNA and SNTAGT. J gave up 11 bases and V 3 bases, and 7 bases lay outside the gene matches. The CDR3 spans 13 residues. The chain carries TRBV6-4 and TRBJ1-2; TRBD1 matches 9 bases. The TCR sequence derives from a man aged 18 to 30 in good health and CMV-seronegative. The sample consisted of PBMCs. The CDR3 DNA reads as TGTGCCAGCAGTGATAACAGGGGGCTGAGATACACCTTC. As protein: CASSDNRGLRYTF.